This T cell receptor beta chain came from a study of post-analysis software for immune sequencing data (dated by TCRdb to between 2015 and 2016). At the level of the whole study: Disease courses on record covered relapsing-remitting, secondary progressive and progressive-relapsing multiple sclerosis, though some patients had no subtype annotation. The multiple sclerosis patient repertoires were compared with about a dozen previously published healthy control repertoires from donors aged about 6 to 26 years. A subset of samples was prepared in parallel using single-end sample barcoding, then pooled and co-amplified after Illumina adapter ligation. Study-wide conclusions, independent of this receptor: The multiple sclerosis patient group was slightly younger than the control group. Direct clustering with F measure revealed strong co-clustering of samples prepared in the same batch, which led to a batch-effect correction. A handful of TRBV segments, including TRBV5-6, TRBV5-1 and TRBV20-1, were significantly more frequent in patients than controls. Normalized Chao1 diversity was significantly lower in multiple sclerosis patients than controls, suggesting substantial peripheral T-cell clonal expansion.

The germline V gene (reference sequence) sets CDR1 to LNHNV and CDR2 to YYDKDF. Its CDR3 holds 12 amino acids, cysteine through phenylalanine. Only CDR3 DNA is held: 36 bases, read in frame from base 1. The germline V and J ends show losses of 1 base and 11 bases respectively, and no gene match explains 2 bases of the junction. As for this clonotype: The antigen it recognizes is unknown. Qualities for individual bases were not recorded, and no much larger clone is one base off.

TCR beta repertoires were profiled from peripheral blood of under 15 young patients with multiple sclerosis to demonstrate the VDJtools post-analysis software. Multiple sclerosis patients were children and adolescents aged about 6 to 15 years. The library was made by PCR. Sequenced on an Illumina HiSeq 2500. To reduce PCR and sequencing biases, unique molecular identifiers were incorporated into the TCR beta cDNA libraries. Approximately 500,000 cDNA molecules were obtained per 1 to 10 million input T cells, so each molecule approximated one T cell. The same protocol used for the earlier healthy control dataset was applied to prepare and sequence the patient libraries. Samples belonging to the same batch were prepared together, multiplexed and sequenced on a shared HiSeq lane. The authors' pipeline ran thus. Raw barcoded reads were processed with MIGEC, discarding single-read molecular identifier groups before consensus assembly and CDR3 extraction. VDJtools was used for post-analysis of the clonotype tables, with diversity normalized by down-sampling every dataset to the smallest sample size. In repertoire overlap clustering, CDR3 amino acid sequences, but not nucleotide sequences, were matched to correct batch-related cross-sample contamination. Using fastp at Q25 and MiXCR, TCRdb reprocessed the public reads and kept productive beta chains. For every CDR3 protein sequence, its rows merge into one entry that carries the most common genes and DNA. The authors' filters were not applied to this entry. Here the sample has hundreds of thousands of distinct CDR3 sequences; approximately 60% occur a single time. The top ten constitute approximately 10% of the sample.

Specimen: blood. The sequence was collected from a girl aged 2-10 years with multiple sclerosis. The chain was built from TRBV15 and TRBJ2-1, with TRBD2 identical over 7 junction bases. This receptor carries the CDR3 CATSRVGTKQFF. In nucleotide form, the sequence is TGTGCCACCAGCAGAGTCGGGACTAAGCAGTTCTTC.